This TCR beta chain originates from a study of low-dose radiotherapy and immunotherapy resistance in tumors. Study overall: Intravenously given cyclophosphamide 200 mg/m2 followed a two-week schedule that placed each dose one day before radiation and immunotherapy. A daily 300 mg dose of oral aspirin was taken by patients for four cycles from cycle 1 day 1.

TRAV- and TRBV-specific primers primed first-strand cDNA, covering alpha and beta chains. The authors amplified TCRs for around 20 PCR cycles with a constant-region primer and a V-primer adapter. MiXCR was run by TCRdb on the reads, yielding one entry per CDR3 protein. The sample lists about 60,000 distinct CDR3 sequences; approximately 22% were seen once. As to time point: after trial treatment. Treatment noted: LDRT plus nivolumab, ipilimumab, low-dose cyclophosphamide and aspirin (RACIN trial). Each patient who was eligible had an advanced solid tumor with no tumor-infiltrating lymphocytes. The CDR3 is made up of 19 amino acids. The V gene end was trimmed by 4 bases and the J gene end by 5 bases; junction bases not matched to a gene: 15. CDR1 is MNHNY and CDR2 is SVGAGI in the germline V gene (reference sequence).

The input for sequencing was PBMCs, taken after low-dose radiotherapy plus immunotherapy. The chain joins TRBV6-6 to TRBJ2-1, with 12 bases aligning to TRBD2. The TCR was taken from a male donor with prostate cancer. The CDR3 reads CASSLTSGGWGRMNNEQFF. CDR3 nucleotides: TGTGCCAGCAGTTTGACTAGCGGGGGCTGGGGAAGAATGAACAATGAGCAGTTCTTC.